Included here is one T cell receptor (beta chain) sequence, with context. Its matching antigen is unknown. The sample's treatment: roughly 10-day PBMC culture with coronavirus spike peptide pools or control peptides (ViraFEST assay). This sample was included in a study of vaccination and CD4 T cells after COVID-19. The CDR3 spans 15 residues. Germline V gives CDR1 SGHKS, CDR2 YYEKEE (reference sequence). Cultured CD4+ T cell DNA underwent sequencing with the Oncomine TCR Beta short-read assay. From the PCR reads, TCRdb called clonotypes with MiXCR, one entry per CDR3 protein. The sample consists of approximately 12,000 distinct CDR3 sequences, 35% to 45% of them appearing once.

The source is a human donor with COVID-19. The chain is built from TRBV5-5 and TRBJ2-7; 10 bases line up with TRBD2. The better agreement between TRBJ2-5 and the DNA end casts doubt on the J call. Sequencing input: cultured CD4+ T cells from blood. The CDR3 spells CASSLGLAGVGTQYF. CDR3 DNA sequence: TGTGCCAGCAGCTTGGGGCTAGCGGGGGTGGGGACCCAGTACTTC.